Listed here is a single T cell receptor beta chain. Its antigen remains unidentified. The sample originates from a study of regulatory T cells in long-lasting Graves disease. Study-wide results and limits: Under persistent disease, TRBV28, TRBJ1-2 and TRBJ2-5 were used preferentially.

The time point denotes: newly diagnosed GD, antithyroid drugs for less than 3 months. Extracted RNA from PBMCs served as the source of the TCR library. Arm-PCR of CDR3 regions with iRepertoire HTBI primers generated TCR beta libraries. One entry per CDR3 protein, called by TCRdb with MiXCR from the multiplex PCR reads. The sample has 300,000 to 400,000 distinct CDR3 sequences; around 15% are singletons. V lost 2 bases, J lost 5 bases, and 10 bases lay in between. This CDR3 has 14 residues. CDR1 is SGHRS and CDR2 is YFSETQ in the germline V gene. These same data were also listed under a study on T cells in Graves' hyperthyroidism and ophthalmopathy. That work contributes: It was uncontrolled infection, other autoimmune disease, pregnancy or lactation that excluded patients.

Material: peripheral blood mononuclear cells (PBMCs), obtained at new diagnosis, from a patient treated with antithyroid drugs. The gene calls are TRBV5-1 and TRBJ1-4; no firm D call. The sequence derives from a man in his forties with Graves disease. The CDR3 DNA reads TGCGCCAGCAGCTTAGAACGGAAAAATGAAAAACTGTTTTTT. The encoded protein is CASSLERKNEKLFF.